This TCR beta chain emerged from a study of cytomegalovirus exposure and HLA in healthy donors. Findings and limits, study-wide: It was confirmed in vitro that three of the CMV-associated chains were specific for CMV antigens. Researchers catalogued some 160 TCR beta chains as cytomegalovirus-associated.

This CDR3 is built from 15 residues. The ends were cut back, 1 base at V and 5 bases at J, with 14 bases in the middle. Per the germline V gene, CDR1 is MDHEN and CDR2 is SYDVKM. The PCR was carried out with 60 Vbeta primers and 13 Jbeta primers. This table comes from immunoSEQ multiplex PCR, and its TCRdb copy is limited to in-frame clones, with some not included. The sample includes 110,000 to 150,000 clones, roughly 80% of them seen just once. With respect to this clone: Its matching antigen is unknown.

The origin of this receptor is a woman aged 40 to 50 in good health and CMV-seropositive. The source material was PBMCs. J is TRBJ1-1 and V is TRBV28; D might be TRBD1 (6 bases). CDR3 nucleotide sequence: TGTGCCAGCAGTTTATTGAACAGGGTGGGGACTGAAGCTTTCTTT. It yields the protein CASSLLNRVGTEAFF. Using reference TRBV28 and TRBJ1-1 for the parts outside the CDR3, the full variable domain is DVKVTQSSRYLVKRTGEKVFLECVQDMDHENMFWYRQDPGLGLRLIYFSYDVKMKEKGDIPEGYSVSREKKERFSLILESASTNQTSMYLCASSLLNRVGTEAFFGQGTRLTVV.